The entry that follows covers one T cell receptor (beta chain) sequence. What it binds is not known. The sample is drawn from a study of cytomegalovirus exposure and HLA in healthy donors. Turning to the study itself: One earlier analysis, a look at about 179 million T cells, found about 110 million unique TCR beta sequences. Findings of the study overall: Prior analysis indicated that the majority of TCR beta V segments exhibited productivity approximately 90% or approximately 30% of the time. The availability of immune exposure information extended only to CMV serostatus.

Per the germline V gene, CDR1 is SSHAT and CDR2 is FNYEAQ (reference sequence). This CDR3 region has 15 residues. Trimming took 5 bases from V and 7 from J; bases not matched to a gene: 11. Primers included in the PCR were 60 Vbeta and 13 Jbeta primers. Authors' methods: It was a later analysis that counted approximately 81 million unique TCR beta chains, of which roughly 10 million were shared. Measured with immunoSEQ multiplex PCR; TCRdb has only the in-frame clones, and not every one. The V and J calls and clone size were taken over from that table, and D and trimming were inferred from the DNA. The sample comprises about 93,000 clones, around 80% of which are singletons, and about 0.5% rests with the top ten.

Sequenced material: PBMCs. This receptor was taken from a man younger than 40 in good health and CMV-seronegative. The chain uses TRBV7-7 and TRBJ1-1, with TRBD1 matching over 9 bases. This chain's CDR3 is CASSRLGTGSVEAFF. As DNA, the CDR3 is TGTGCCAGCAGCCGTCTCGGGACAGGGTCCGTTGAAGCTTTCTTT.